This T cell receptor beta chain stems from a study of CD8+ T cells in alopecia areata. Study results and limitations: When scalp samples are sequenced, resident alphabeta T cells of normal skin are also captured.

Points on this clone: Its antigen is currently unknown.

Per germline, CDR1 SGHRS and CDR2 YFSETQ. This CDR3 region has 15 residues. Trimming removed 4 bases at V and 2 bases at J, with 15 bases between. Following extraction, RNA underwent reverse transcription to cDNA, which served as the sequencing template. Measured with immunoSEQ multiplex PCR; TCRdb has only the in-frame clones, and not every one. The sample has 150,000 to 200,000 clones; around 71% are singletons. The source is a human donor with alopecia areata. This sample comprised CD8+ T cells sorted from blood, obtained at week 0. V usage is TRBV5-1 and J usage is TRBJ1-1; tentative D call: TRBD1 (5 bases). CDR3 residues: CASSTEGVDNTEAFF. CDR3 nucleotide sequence: TGCGCCAGCAGCACGGAAGGGGTAGATAACACTGAAGCTTTCTTT.